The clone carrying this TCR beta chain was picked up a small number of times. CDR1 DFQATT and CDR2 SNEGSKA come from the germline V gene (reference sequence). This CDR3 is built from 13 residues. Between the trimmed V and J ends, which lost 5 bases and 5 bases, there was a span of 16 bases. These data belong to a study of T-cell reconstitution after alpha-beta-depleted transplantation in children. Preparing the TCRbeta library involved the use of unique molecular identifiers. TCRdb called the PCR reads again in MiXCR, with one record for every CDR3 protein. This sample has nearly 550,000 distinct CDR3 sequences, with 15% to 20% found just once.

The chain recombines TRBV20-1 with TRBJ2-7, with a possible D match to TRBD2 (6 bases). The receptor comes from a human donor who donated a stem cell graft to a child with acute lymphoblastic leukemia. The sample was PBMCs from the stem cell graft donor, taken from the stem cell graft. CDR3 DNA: TGCAGTGCTGCCCGCAGACTAGTCGACGAGCAGTACTTC. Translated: CSAARRLVDEQYF.